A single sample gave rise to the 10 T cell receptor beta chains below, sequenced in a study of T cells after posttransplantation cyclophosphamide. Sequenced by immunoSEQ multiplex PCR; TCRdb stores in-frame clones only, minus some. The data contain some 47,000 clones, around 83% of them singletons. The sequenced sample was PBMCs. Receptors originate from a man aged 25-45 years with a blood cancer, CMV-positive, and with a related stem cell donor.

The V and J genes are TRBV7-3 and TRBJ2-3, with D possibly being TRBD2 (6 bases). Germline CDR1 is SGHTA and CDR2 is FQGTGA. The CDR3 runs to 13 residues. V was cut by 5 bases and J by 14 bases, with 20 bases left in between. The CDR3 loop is CASSPSGLTSRYF. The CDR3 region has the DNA TGTGCCAGCAGCCCCTCGGGACTCACATCCCGGTATTTT.

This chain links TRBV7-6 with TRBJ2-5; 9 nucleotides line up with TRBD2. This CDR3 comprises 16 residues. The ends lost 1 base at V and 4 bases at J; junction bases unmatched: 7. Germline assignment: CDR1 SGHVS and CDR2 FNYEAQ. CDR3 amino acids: CASSLVGTSNGETQYF. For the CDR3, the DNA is TGTGCCAGCAGCTTAGTGGGGACTAGCAATGGAGAGACCCAGTACTTC.

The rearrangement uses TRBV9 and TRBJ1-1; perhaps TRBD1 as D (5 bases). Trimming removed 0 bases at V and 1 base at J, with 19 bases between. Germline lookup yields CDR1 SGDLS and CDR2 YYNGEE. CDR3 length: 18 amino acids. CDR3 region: CASSVEGGVGGKNTEAFF. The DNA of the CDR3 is TGTGCCAGCAGCGTAGAGGGAGGGGTGGGAGGGAAGAACACTGAAGCTTTCTTT. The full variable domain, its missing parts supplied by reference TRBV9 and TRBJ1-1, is DSGVTQTPKHLITATGQRVTLRCSPRSGDLSVYWYQQSLDQGLQFLIQYYNGEERAKGNILERFSAQQFPDLHSELNLSSLELGDSALYFCASSVEGGVGGKNTEAFFGQGTRLTVV.

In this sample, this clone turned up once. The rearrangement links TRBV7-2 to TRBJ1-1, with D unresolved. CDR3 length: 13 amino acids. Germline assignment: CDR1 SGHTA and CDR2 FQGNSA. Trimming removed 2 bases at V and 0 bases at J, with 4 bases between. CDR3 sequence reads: CASSLWLNTEAFF. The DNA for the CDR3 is TGTGCCAGCAGCTTATGGCTGAACACTGAAGCTTTCTTT. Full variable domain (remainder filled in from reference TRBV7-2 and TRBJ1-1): GAGVSQSPSNKVTEKGKDVELRCDPISGHTALYWYRQSLGQGLEFLIYFQGNSAPDKSGLPSDRFSAERTGGSVSTLTIQRTQQEDSAVYLCASSLWLNTEAFFGQGTRLTVV.

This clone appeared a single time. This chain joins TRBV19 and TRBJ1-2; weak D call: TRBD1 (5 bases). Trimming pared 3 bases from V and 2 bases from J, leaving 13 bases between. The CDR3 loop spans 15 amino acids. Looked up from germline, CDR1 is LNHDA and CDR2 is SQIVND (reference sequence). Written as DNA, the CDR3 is TGTGCCAGTAGTATTAACAGGCCAAACAACTATGGCTACACCTTC. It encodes CASSINRPNNYGYTF.

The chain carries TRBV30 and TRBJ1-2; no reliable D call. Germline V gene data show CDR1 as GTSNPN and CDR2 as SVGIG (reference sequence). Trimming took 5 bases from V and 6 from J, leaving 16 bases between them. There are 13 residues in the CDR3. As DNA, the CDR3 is TGTGCCTGGTCCGTCCGCCCGCGCGATGGCTACACCTTC. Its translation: CAWSVRPRDGYTF.

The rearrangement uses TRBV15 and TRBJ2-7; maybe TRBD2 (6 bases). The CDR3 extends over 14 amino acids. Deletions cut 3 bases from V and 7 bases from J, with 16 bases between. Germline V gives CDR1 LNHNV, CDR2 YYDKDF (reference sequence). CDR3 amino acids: CATSRGPAGYEQYF. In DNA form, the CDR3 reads TGTGCCACCAGCAGGGGACCGGCGGGGTATGAGCAGTACTTC.

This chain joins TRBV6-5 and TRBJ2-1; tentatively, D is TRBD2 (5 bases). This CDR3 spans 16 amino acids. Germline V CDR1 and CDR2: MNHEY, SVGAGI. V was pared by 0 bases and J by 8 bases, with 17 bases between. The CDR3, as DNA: TGTGCCAGCAGTTACTCTGCGGTGTCGGGAAGGGATGAGCAGTTCTTC. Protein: CASSYSAVSGRDEQFF.

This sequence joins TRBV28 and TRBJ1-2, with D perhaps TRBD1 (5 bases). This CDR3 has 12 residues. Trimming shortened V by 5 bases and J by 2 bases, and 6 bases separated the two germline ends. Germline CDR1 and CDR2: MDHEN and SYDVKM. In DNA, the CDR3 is TGTGCCAGCAGTCGACAGAACTATGGCTACACCTTC. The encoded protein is CASSRQNYGYTF.

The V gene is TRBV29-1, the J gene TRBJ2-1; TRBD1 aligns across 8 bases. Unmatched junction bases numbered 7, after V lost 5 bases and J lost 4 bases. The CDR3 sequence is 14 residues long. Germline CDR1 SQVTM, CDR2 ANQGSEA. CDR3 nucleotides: TGCAGCGTTAGACAGGGGACCGGGTACAATGAGCAGTTCTTC. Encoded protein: CSVRQGTGYNEQFF.